This entry lists 2 T cell receptor beta chains sequenced from one sample in a study of cytomegalovirus exposure and HLA in healthy donors (dated by TCRdb to 2017 to 2019). Library construction relied on the immunoSEQ multiplex PCR assay. The multiplex PCR relied on a mix of 60 forward primers for TCR Vbeta segments and 13 reverse primers for TCR Jbeta segments. Held by TCRdb, this immuneACCESS table contains in-frame sequences only and omits some clones. Under half of the omission traces to an unresolved V gene where checked; the cause of the rest is unknown. The table for this sample lists about 110,000 clones; around 78% of them were counted only once. The ten biggest clones cover under 1.5% of the sample. Sequencing was performed on PBMCs. The receptors originated from a woman aged 25 to 39 in good health and CMV-seronegative.

The V call is TRBV30, the J call TRBJ1-1; 7 bases match TRBD1. The CDR3 is 16 residues long. Germline CDR1 and CDR2: GTSNPN and SVGIG (reference sequence). V was pared by 0 bases and J by 6 bases, with 13 bases of the junction left unmatched. CDR3 amino acids: CAWSVPRGQSFSEAFF. CDR3 nucleotide sequence: TGTGCCTGGAGTGTACCCCGGGGACAGAGCTTCTCTGAAGCTTTCTTT.

The chain recombines TRBV5-1 with TRBJ2-1, with 7 bases that match TRBD2. The CDR3 totals 15 residues. CDR1 and CDR2 (germline): SGHRS, YFSETQ. Losses at the gene ends were 4 bases for V and 5 bases for J; bases not matched to a gene: 9. CDR3 amino acids: CASSHWIGGDNEQFF. The CDR3 region has the DNA TGCGCCAGCAGCCACTGGATTGGGGGGGACAATGAGCAGTTCTTC.